Given below is one T cell receptor (beta chain) in context. Germline V gene lookup returns CDR1 MNHEY and CDR2 SMNVEV (reference sequence). This CDR3 spans 12 amino acids. V lost 5 bases, J lost 6 bases, and 8 bases lay in between. This sample stems from a study of blood T cell repertoires in COVID-19. Study in general: T cells, B-cell-depleted T cells, or PBMCs supplied cDNA or gDNA.

Original processing notes: Reference gene primer amplification yielded estimated nucleated cell counts. Measured with immunoSEQ multiplex PCR; TCRdb has only the in-frame clones, and not every one. The D gene and trimming were derived from the DNA, and the V and J assignments and clone size from that table. The sample lists 250,000 to 300,000 clones, around nine tenths seen once, with roughly 10% in the top ten. V gene TRBV27 combines with J gene TRBJ2-1; D might be TRBD1 (5 bases). The sequenced sample consisted of peripheral blood. The sequence was obtained from a woman in her 70s with COVID-19, enrolled during active disease. Here the CDR3 DNA reads TGTGCCAGCAGTCCCGACAGCAATGAGCAGTTCTTC. It is translated as CASSPDSNEQFF.